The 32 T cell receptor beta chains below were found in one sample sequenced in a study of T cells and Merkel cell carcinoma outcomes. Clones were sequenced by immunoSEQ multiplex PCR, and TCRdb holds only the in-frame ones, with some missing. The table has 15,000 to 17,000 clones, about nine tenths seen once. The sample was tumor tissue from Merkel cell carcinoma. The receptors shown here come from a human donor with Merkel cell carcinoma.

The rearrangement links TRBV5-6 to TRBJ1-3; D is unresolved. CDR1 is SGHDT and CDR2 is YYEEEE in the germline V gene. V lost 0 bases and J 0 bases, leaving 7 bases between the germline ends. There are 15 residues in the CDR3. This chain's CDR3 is CASSLVENSGNTIYF. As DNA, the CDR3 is TGTGCCAGCAGCTTGGTGGAGAACTCTGGAAACACCATATATTTT.

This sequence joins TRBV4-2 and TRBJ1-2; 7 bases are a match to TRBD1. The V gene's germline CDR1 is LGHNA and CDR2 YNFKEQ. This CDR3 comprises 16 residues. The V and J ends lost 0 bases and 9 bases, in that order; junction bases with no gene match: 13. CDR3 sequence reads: CASSQEARGRVISYTF. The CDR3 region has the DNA TGTGCCAGCAGCCAAGAGGCAAGGGGGCGGGTAATAAGCTACACCTTC.

CDR3 loop: CASQGPPYNEQFF. The DNA for the CDR3 is TGTGCTAGCCAGGGGCCCCCTTACAATGAGCAGTTCTTC. The chain carries TRBV12-5 and TRBJ2-1; possibly TRBD1 for D (6 bases). The CDR3 runs 13 residues. V was trimmed by 9 bases and J by 4 bases, leaving 13 bases between them. Germline V gene lookup returns CDR1 LGHNT and CDR2 FRNRAP.

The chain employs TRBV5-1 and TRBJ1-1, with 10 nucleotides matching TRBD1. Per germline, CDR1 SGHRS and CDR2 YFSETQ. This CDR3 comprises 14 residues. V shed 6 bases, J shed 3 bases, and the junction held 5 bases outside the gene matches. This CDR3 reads CASTGQGGDTEAFF. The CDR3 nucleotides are TGCGCCAGCACTGGACAGGGGGGGGACACTGAAGCTTTCTTT.

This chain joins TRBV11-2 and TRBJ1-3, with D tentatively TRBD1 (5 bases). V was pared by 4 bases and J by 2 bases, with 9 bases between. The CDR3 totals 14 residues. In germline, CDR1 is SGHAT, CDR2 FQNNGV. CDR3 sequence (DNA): TGTGCCAGCAGCTCCCCGGGGGCTGGAAACACCATATATTTT. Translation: CASSSPGAGNTIYF.

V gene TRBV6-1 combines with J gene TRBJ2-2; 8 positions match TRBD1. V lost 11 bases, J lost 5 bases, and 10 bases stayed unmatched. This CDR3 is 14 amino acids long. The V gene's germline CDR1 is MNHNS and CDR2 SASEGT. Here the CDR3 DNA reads TGTGCCGCCGCGGGGACAGGAAATACCGGGGAGCTGTTTTTT. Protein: CAAAGTGNTGELFF.

In DNA, the CDR3 is TGTGCCAGCAGCTTGGCCGGGACAGACTTCACCGGGGAGCTGTTTTTT. Translation gives CASSLAGTDFTGELFF. The chain carries TRBV5-4 and TRBJ2-2, with TRBD1 identical over 7 bases. Germline CDR1 and CDR2: SGHNT and YYREEE (reference sequence). V was pared by 0 bases and J by 4 bases, with 6 bases of the junction left unmatched. The CDR3 extends over 16 amino acids.

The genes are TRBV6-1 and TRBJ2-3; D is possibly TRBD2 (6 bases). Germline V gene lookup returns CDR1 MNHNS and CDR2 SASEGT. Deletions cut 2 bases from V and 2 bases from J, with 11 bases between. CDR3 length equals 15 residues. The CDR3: CASSERRGLTDTQYF. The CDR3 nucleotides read TGTGCCAGCAGTGAAAGGCGGGGCCTCACAGATACGCAGTATTTT.

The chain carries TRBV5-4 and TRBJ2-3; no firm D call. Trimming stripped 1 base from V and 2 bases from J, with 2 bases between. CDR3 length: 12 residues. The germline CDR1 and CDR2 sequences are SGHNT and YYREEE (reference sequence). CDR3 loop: CASSLNTDTQYF. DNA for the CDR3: TGTGCCAGCAGCTTGAACACAGATACGCAGTATTTT.

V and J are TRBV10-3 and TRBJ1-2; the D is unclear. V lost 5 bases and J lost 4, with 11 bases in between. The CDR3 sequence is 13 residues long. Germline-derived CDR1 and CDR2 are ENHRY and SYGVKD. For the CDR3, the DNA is TGTGCCATCAGTAATGACACGATCTATGGCTACACCTTC. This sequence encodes CAISNDTIYGYTF.

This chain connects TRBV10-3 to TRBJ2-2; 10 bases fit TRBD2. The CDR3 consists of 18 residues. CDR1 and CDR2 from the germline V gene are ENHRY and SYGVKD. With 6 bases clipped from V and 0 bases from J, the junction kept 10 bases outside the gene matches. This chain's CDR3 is CAIRGTLAGGSNTGELFF. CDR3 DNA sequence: TGTGCCATCAGGGGGACTTTAGCGGGAGGATCGAACACCGGGGAGCTGTTTTTT.

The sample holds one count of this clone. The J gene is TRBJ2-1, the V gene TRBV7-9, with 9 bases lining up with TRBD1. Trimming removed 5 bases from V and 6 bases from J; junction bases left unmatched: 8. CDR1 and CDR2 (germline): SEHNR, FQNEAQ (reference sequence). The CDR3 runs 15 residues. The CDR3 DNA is TGTGCCAGCAGCCCCGGACAGGGGCGCGTCAATGAGCAGTTCTTC. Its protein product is CASSPGQGRVNEQFF. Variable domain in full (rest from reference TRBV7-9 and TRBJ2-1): DTGVSQNPRHKITKRGQNVTFRCDPISEHNRLYWYRQTLGQGPEFLTYFQNEAQLEKSRLLSDRFSAERPKGSFSTLEIQRTEQGDSAMYLCASSPGQGRVNEQFFGPGTRLTVL.

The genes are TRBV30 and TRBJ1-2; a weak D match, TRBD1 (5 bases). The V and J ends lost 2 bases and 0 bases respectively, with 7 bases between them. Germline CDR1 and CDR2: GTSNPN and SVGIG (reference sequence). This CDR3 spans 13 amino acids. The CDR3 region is CAWSWGSNYGYTF. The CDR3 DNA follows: TGTGCCTGGAGTTGGGGCTCTAACTATGGCTACACCTTC. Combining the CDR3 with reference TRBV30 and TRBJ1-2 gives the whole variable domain SQTIHQWPATLVQPVGSPLSLECTVEGTSNPNLYWYRQAAGRGLQLLFYSVGIGQISSEVPQNLSASRPQDRQFILSSKKLLLSDSGFYLCAWSWGSNYGYTFGSGTRLTVV.

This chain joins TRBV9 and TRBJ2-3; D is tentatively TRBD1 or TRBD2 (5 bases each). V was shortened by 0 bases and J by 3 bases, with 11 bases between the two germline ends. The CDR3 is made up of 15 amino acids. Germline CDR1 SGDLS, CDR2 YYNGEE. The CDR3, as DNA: TGTGCCAGCAGCGTAGCTTGGGGCGGGACAGATACGCAGTATTTT. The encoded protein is CASSVAWGGTDTQYF.

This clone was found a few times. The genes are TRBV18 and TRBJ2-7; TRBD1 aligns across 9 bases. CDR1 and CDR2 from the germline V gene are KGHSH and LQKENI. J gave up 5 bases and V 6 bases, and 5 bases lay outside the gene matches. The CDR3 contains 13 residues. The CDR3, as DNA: TGTGCCAGCTCGCCCGGGACAGGGCACGAGCAGTACTTC. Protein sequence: CASSPGTGHEQYF.

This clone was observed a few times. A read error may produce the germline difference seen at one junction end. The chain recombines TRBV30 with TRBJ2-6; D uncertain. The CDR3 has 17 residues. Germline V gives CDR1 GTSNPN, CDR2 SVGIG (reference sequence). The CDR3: CAWNQDLYGSWANVLTF. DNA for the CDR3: TGTGCCTGGAACCAAGACCTGTACGGCTCTTGGGCCAACGTCCTGACTTTC.

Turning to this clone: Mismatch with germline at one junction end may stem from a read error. The CDR3 region has the DNA TGCAGCATTGAAGATCAAAGGGGGGAGACCCAGTACTTC. Encoded protein: CSIEDQRGETQYF. The chain has TRBV29-1 and TRBJ2-5, with a weak D call TRBD1 (6 bases). Germline values: CDR1 SQVTM, CDR2 ANQGSEA. The CDR3 extends over 13 amino acids.

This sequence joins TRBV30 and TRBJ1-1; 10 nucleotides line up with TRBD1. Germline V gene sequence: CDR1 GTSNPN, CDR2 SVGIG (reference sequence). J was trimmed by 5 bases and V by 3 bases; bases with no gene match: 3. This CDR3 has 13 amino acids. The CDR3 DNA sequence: TGTGCCTGGAGAGGGGACAGGGGAACTGAAGCTTTCTTT. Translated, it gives CAWRGDRGTEAFF.

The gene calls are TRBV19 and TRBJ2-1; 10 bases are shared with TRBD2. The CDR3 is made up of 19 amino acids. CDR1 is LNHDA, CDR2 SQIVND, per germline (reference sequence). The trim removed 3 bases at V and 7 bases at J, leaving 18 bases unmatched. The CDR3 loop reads CASSIKGQHSGRAPNEQFF. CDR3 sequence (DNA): TGTGCCAGTAGTATTAAGGGACAGCACAGCGGGAGGGCCCCAAATGAGCAGTTCTTC.

CDR3 protein: CASSPWDGDYEQYF. In DNA form, the CDR3 reads TGTGCCAGCAGCCCCTGGGACGGGGACTACGAGCAGTACTTC. J is TRBJ2-7 and V is TRBV7-2; D may be TRBD1 or TRBD2 (5 bases each). Trimming pared 5 bases from V and 3 bases from J, leaving 14 bases between. The CDR3 runs to 14 residues. The germline gives CDR1 SGHTA, CDR2 FQGNSA.

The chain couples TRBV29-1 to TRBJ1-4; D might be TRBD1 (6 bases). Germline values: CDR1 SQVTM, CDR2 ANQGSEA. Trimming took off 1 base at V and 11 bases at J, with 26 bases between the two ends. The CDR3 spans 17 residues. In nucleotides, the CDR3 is TGCAGCGTTGAAGGGGTTTTGGACAGCACCCAGGGGCGGAAACTGTTTTTT. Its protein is CSVEGVLDSTQGRKLFF.

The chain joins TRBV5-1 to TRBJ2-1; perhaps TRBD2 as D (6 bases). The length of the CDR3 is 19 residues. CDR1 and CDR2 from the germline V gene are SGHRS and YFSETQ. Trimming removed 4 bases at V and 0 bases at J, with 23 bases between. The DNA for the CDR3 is TGCGCCAGCAGCCCCGAATCTGACGCGGGGTCGAGCTCCTACAATGAGCAGTTCTTC. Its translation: CASSPESDAGSSSYNEQFF.

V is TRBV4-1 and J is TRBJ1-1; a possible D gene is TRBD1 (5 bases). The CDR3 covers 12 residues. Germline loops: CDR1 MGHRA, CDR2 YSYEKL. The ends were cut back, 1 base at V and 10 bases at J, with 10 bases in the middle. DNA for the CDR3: TGCGCCAGCAGCCAAGGGGGGGTCGTAGCTTTCTTT. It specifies CASSQGGVVAFF.

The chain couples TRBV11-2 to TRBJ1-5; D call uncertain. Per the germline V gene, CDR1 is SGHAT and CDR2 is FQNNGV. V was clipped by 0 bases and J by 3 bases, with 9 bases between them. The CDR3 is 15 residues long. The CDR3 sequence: CASSLDHTDNQPQHF. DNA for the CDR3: TGTGCCAGCAGCTTAGATCACACAGACAATCAGCCCCAGCATTTT. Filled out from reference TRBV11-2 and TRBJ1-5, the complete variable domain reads EAGVAQSPRYKIIEKRQSVAFWCNPISGHATLYWYQQILGQGPKLLIQFQNNGVVDDSQLPKDRFSAERLKGVDSTLKIQPAKLEDSAVYLCASSLDHTDNQPQHFGDGTRLSIL.

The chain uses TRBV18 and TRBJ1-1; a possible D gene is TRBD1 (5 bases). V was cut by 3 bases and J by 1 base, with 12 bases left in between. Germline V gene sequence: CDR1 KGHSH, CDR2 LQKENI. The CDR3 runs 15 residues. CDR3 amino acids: CASSPRAGPNTEAFF. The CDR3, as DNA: TGTGCCAGCTCACCGCGCGCGGGGCCGAACACTGAAGCTTTCTTT.

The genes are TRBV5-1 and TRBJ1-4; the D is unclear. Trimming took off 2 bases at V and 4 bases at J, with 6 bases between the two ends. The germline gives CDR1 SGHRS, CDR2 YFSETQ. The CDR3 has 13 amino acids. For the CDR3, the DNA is TGCGCCAGCAGCTTAACAGTTAATGAAAAACTGTTTTTT. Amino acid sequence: CASSLTVNEKLFF.

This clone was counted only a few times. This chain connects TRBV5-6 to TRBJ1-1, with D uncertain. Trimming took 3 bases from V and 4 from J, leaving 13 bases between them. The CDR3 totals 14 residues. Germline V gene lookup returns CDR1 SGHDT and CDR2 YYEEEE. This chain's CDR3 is CASSWTAEPTEAFF. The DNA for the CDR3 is TGTGCCAGCAGCTGGACGGCCGAACCCACTGAAGCTTTCTTT.

The CDR3 bases are TGTGCCATCAGTGACCCCAACAGGGCCCGGGCAGATACGCAGTATTTT. It codes for CAISDPNRARADTQYF. J is TRBJ2-3 and V is TRBV10-3; TRBD1 might be the D (6 bases). Germline lookup yields CDR1 ENHRY and CDR2 SYGVKD. This CDR3 has 16 residues. V was cut by 3 bases and J by 4 bases, with 17 bases left in between.

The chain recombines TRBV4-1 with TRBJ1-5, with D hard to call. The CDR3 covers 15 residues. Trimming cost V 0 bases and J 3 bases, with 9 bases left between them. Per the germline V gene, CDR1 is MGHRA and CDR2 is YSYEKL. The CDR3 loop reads CASSQDSSHNQPQHF. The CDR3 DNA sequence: TGCGCCAGCAGCCAAGACAGTAGTCACAATCAGCCCCAGCATTTT.

CDR3 DNA: TGTGCTAGTGGCCTGACAGCCGGGGGGAACACTGAAGCTTTCTTT. Residues: CASGLTAGGNTEAFF. The chain links TRBV12-5 to TRBJ1-1; the D gene is possibly TRBD1 (5 bases). Germline assignment: CDR1 LGHNT and CDR2 FRNRAP. V was pared by 6 bases and J by 1 base, with 15 bases between. This CDR3 comprises 15 residues.

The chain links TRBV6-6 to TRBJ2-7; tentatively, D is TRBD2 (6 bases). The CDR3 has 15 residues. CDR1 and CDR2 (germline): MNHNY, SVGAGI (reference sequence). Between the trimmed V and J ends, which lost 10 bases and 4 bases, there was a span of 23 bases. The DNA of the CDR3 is TGTGCCAACAAAAACGGGGCGACTAGTAGGTACGAGCAGTACTTC. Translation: CANKNGATSRYEQYF.

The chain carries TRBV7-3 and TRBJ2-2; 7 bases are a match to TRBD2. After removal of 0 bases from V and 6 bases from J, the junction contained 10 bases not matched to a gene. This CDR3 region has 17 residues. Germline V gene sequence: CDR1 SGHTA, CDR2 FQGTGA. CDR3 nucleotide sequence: TGTGCCAGCAGCTTAACGGGGGAGAGACTAGCCCCCGGGGAGCTGTTTTTT. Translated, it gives CASSLTGERLAPGELFF. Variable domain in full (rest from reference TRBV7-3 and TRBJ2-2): GAGVSQTPSNKVTEKGKYVELRCDPISGHTALYWYRQSLGQGPEFLIYFQGTGAADDSGLPNDRFFAVRPEGSVSTLKIQRTERGDSAVYLCASSLTGERLAPGELFFGEGSRLTVL.